This T cell receptor beta chain comes out of a study of shared clonotypes between healthy human individuals. It was approximately 0.2 ug DNA, some 30,000 T cell genomes, that sorted-subset replicate PCRs used. Libraries were prepared by immunoSEQ multiplex PCR; TCRdb keeps only in-frame clonotypes and omits some of them. The repertoire consists of roughly 2.5 million clones, with just over 90% occurring once and the leading ten covering about 0.13%. The CDR3 runs 13 residues. The germline gives CDR1 GTSNPN, CDR2 SVGIG (reference sequence). V was cut by 2 bases and J by 4 bases, with 11 bases left in between. Of note for this clone: Its antigen remains unidentified.

General study findings and limits: Against clonotypes common to all four donors, non-shared ones had lower generation probabilities. Naive subsets generally exceeded memory subsets in estimated richness.

Sequencing was carried out using naive CD4+ T cells sorted from blood. Subset in this sample: CD45RA+ positively selected. This TCR was sampled from a young man in good health. The chain combines TRBV30 with TRBJ2-5; D ambiguous. The CDR3 DNA reads TGTGCCTGGAGTTTCTGGGCCGGAGAGACCCAGTACTTC. It encodes CAWSFWAGETQYF.